The source of this TCR beta chain is a study of CD8 T cells in Susac syndrome. Reverse transcription of roughly 0.5 to 1 ug RNA used random hexamers. A single record per CDR3 protein comes from TCRdb applying MiXCR to the immunoSEQ multiplex PCR reads. The data contain 250,000 to 300,000 distinct CDR3 sequences, approximately 85% of them seen just once; the ten biggest clones take up over 0.1%. Blood CD8+ and CD4+ T cells underwent high-throughput TCR beta sequencing. The CDR3 has 14 amino acids. Per germline, CDR1 MNHEY and CDR2 SMNVEV (reference sequence). The V end was cut by 8 bases, the J end by 0 bases, with 11 bases between.

The source is a human donor with multiple sclerosis. This chain connects TRBV27 to TRBJ2-4; no clear D gene. The sample comprised CD8+ T cells from PBMCs. CDR3 sequence reads: CASQAGAAKNIQYF. The DNA of the CDR3 is TGTGCCAGCCAGGCCGGAGCAGCCAAAAACATTCAGTACTTC.